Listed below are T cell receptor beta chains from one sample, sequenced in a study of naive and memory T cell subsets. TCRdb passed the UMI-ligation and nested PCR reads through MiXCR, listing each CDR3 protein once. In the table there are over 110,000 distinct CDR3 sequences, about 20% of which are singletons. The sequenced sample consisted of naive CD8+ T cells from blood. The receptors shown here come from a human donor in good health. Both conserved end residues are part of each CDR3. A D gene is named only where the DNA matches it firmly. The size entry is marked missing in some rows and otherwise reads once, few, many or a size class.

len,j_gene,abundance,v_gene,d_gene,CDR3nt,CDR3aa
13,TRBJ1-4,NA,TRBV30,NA,TGTGCCTGGAGTGTAGGCTATGGTGAAAAACTGTTTTTT,CAWSVGYGEKLFF
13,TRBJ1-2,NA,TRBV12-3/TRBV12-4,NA,TGTGCCAGCAGTTTTGAAGGGTCCTATGGCTACACCTTC,CASSFEGSYGYTF
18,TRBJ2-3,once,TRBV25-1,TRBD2,TGTGCCAGCAGTGAATATCCCACTAGCGGGGAGAGTGCAGATACGCAGTATTTT,CASSEYPTSGESADTQYF
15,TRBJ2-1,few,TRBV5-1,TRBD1,TGCGCCAGCAGCACTGGACAGGGGGCGAGGGATGAGCAGTTCTTC,CASSTGQGARDEQFF
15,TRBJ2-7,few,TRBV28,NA,TGTGCCAGCAGCACAGAAGTACAGGCTAGGTACGAGCAGTACTTC,CASSTEVQARYEQYF
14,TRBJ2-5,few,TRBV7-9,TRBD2,TGTGCCAGCAGCTTGGGAGGGCTCCAAGAGACCCAGTACTTC,CASSLGGLQETQYF
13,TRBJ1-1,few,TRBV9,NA,TGTGCCAGCAGCGCCGACGATGGCACTGAAGCTTTCTTT,CASSADDGTEAFF
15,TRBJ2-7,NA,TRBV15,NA,TGTGCCACCAGCCAAAGGGAGTTTGGGGGTGACGAGCAGTACTTC,CATSQREFGGDEQYF
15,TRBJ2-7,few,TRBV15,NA,TGTGCCACCAGCAGAGTAGCCGGAGAGGGCTACGAGCAGTACTTC,CATSRVAGEGYEQYF
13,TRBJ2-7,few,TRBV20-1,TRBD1,TGCAGTGCTAGGGGACAGGAATTCTACGAGCAGTACTTC,CSARGQEFYEQYF
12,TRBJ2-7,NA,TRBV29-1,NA,TGCAGCGTTGTGTTACTAGGGTACGAGCAGTACTTC,CSVVLLGYEQYF
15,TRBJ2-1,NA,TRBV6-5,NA,TGTGCCAGCACCCCCCTGGGACCCAACTACAATGAGCAGTTCTTC,CASTPLGPNYNEQFF
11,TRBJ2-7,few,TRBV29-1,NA,TGCAGCGCCTGGGCGGCCTACGAGCAGTACTTC,CSAWAAYEQYF
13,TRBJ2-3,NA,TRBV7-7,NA,TGTGCTAGCTGGGAGTGGGGCACAGATACGCAGTATTTT,CASWEWGTDTQYF
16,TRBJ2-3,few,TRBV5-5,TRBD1,TGTGCCAGCAGCTATAACCGGGACAGGGCCACAGATACGCAGTATTTT,CASSYNRDRATDTQYF
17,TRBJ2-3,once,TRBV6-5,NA,TGTGCCAGCAGTTACGCCTTGTTTTCTAGCGGCACAGATACGCAGTATTTT,CASSYALFSSGTDTQYF
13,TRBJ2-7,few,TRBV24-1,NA,TGTGCCACCAGTGAGGGGGCAGCCTACGAGCAGTACTTC,CATSEGAAYEQYF
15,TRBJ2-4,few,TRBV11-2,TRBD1,TGTGCCAGCAGCTTCCCAGGGGGAGCCAAAAACATTCAGTACTTC,CASSFPGGAKNIQYF
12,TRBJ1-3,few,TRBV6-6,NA,TGTGCCAGCACCTCGACAATGGACACCATATATTTT,CASTSTMDTIYF
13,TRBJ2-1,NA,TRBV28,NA,TGTGCCAGCAGTTCCCTGGCCCCCAATGAGCAGTTCTTC,CASSSLAPNEQFF
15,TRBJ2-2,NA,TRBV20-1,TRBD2,TGCAGTGCTGTCGAACTAGCGGGGGGCACCGGGGAGCTGTTTTTT,CSAVELAGGTGELFF
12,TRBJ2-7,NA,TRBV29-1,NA,TGCAGCGTTTGGAACCCCTCCTACGAGCAGTACTTC,CSVWNPSYEQYF
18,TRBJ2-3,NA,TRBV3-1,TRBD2,TGTGCCAGCAGCCAAGTTCCTAGCGGGAGAGTTATCACAGATACGCAGTATTTT,CASSQVPSGRVITDTQYF
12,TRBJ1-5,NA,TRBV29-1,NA,TGCAGCGTACGAGACAGCAATCAGCCCCAGCATTTT,CSVRDSNQPQHF
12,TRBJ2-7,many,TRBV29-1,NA,TGCAGCGTTGTGACAGACTACTACGAGCAGTACTTC,CSVVTDYYEQYF
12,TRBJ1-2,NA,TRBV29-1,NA,TGCAGCGTTGGTCAGGAACTCTATGGCTACACCTTC,CSVGQELYGYTF
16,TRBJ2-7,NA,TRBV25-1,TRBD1,TGTGCCAGCAGTGATGGGGCCCGACAGGGGAGATCCGAGCAGTACTTC,CASSDGARQGRSEQYF
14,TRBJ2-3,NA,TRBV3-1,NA,TGTGCCAGCAGCCAAGTTGGGGGAGCAGATACGCAGTATTTT,CASSQVGGADTQYF
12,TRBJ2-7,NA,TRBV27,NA,TGTGCCAGCAGTCCACCTAGCGCCCGGCAGTACTTC,CASSPPSARQYF
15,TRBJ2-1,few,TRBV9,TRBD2,TGTGCCAGCAGCCCCCAGCCTAGCGGAAACAATGAGCAGTTCTTC,CASSPQPSGNNEQFF
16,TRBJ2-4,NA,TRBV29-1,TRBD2,TGCAGCGTTGATATTGTCCTAGCGGGAGGGGGACGGGATCAGTACTTC,CSVDIVLAGGGRDQYF
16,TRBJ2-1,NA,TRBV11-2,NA,TGTGCCAGCAGCTTACTCGCGGGCGGCTCCTACAATGAGCAGTTCTTC,CASSLLAGGSYNEQFF
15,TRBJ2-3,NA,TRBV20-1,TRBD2,TGCAGTGCTCAAGACCGGGGGGAGTGGGGAGATACGCAGTATTTT,CSAQDRGEWGDTQYF
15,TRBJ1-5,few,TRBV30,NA,TGTGCCTGGAGCAGCTTACAGGGCCGCAATCAGCCCCAGCATTTT,CAWSSLQGRNQPQHF
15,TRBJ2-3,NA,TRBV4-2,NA,TGTGCCAGCAGCCAAGATCTCGGTAGCACAGATACGCAGTATTTT,CASSQDLGSTDTQYF
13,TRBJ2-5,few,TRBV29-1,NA,TGCAGCGTCGACTGGACAGTTCAAGAGACCCAGTACTTC,CSVDWTVQETQYF